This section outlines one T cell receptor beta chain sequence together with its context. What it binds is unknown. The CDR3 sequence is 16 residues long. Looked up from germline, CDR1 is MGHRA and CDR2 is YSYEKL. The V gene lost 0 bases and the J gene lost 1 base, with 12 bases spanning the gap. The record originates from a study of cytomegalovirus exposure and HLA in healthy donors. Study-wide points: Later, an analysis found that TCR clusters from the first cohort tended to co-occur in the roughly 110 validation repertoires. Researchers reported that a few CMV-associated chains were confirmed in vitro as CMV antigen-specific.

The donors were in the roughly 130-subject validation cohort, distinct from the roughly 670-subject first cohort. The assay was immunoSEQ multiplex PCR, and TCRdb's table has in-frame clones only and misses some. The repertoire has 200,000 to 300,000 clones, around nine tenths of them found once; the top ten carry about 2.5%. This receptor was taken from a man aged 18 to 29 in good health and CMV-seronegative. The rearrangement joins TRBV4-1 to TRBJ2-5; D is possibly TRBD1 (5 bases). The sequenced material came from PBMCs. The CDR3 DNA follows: TGCGCCAGCAGCCAAGATTTTTCACAGGTCCAAGAGACCCAGTACTTC. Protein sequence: CASSQDFSQVQETQYF.